This T cell receptor beta chain was sequenced during a study of T cell changes during pregnancy in multiple sclerosis. There are 16 residues in the CDR3. The trim removed 4 bases at V and 1 base at J, leaving 7 bases unmatched. Germline V gene sequence: CDR1 SGHRS, CDR2 YFSETQ. This table comes from immunoSEQ multiplex PCR, and its TCRdb copy is limited to in-frame clones, with some not included. This repertoire shows under 25,000 clones, around 85% found once; its top ten account for roughly 7.6%. The chain employs TRBV5-1 and TRBJ1-4; 7 bases fit TRBD1. The sequencing used CD8+ T cells from peripheral blood mononuclear cells, collected before pregnancy. The receptor comes from a female donor with multiple sclerosis, enrolled in a pregnancy study. The CDR3 reads CASSARQGRTNEKLFF. The CDR3 DNA sequence: TGCGCCAGCAGCGCACGACAGGGTCGAACTAATGAAAAACTGTTTTTT.